These 22 T cell receptor beta chains were sequenced from one sample in a study of blood T cell repertoires in COVID-19. Generated by immunoSEQ multiplex PCR, the TCRdb table keeps only in-frame clones and is missing some. Of roughly 190,000 clones listed, more than 80% are singletons. The sequenced sample was peripheral blood. The receptors come from a woman aged 55-75 years with acute or convalescent COVID-19.

The V call is TRBV19, the J call TRBJ2-1; D is unresolved. The CDR3 totals 13 residues. V was trimmed by 10 bases and J by 7 bases, leaving 17 bases between them. Germline CDR1 and CDR2: LNHDA and SQIVND (reference sequence). In DNA form, the CDR3 reads TGTGCCACCCGAGGCGGTTCCGAGAATGAGCAGTTCTTC. Translated, it gives CATRGGSENEQFF. Looking up the rest from reference TRBV19 and TRBJ2-1 gives the full variable domain: DGGITQSPKYLFRKEGQNVTLSCEQNLNHDAMYWYRQDPGQGLRLIYYSQIVNDFQKGDIAEGYSVSREKKESFPLTVTSAQKNPTAFYLCATRGGSENEQFFGPGTRLTVL.

J is TRBJ1-2 and V is TRBV28; D is uncertain. Germline V gene lookup returns CDR1 MDHEN and CDR2 SYDVKM. Trimming pared 3 bases from V and 8 bases from J, leaving 13 bases between. The CDR3 runs 13 residues. CDR3 coding DNA: TGTGCCAGCAGTTTGCCTGGAGCGGGGGGCTACACCTTC. It translates to CASSLPGAGGYTF.

V and J are TRBV24-1 and TRBJ1-5; 8 bases align to TRBD1. The CDR3 is 15 residues long. Trimming cost V 5 bases and J 5 bases; bases outside gene matches: 7. The germline CDR1 and CDR2 sequences are KGHDR and SFDVKD. The CDR3 sequence is CATSGGQGGYQPQHF. CDR3 bases: TGTGCCACCAGTGGCGGACAGGGCGGGTATCAGCCCCAGCATTTT.

The chain uses TRBV19 and TRBJ2-7, with D possibly TRBD2 on 6 matching bases. Germline CDR1 reads LNHDA; CDR2 reads SQIVND (reference sequence). V gave up 3 bases and J gave up 6 bases, with 12 bases separating them. The length of the CDR3 is 13 residues. CDR3: CASSIRESGEQYF. The DNA for the CDR3 is TGTGCCAGTAGTATCCGGGAGAGCGGCGAGCAGTACTTC.

The rearrangement uses TRBV7-9 and TRBJ1-1; 8 nucleotides agree with TRBD1. Germline V CDR1 and CDR2: SEHNR, FQNEAQ (reference sequence). The CDR3 has 15 residues. V lost 2 bases to trimming and J lost 1 base; unmatched junction nucleotides: 3. The CDR3 loop reads CASSLQGAGNTEAFF. The DNA for the CDR3 is TGTGCCAGCAGCTTACAGGGGGCCGGGAACACTGAAGCTTTCTTT.

V is TRBV29-1 and J is TRBJ2-3, with D perhaps TRBD1 (6 bases). V was cut by 8 bases and J by 2 bases, with 14 bases left in between. This CDR3 region has 13 residues. The germline V gene encodes CDR1 SQVTM and CDR2 ANQGSEA. The CDR3 DNA sequence: TGCAGCACCACAGGGTTCTTCACAGATACGCAGTATTTT. As protein: CSTTGFFTDTQYF.

The rearrangement joins TRBV6-5 to TRBJ1-4, with TRBD1 matching 7 bases. Germline values: CDR1 MNHEY, CDR2 SVGAGI. CDR3 length: 14 amino acids. Trimming removed 8 bases from V and 5 bases from J; junction bases left unmatched: 8. CDR3 sequence reads: CASLTTGYNEKLFF. Written as DNA, the CDR3 is TGTGCCAGCCTAACGACAGGGTACAATGAAAAACTGTTTTTT.

This chain joins TRBV12-3 or TRBV12-4 and TRBJ2-2; D is undetermined. Trimming stripped 3 bases from V and 4 bases from J, with 6 bases between. The CDR3 extends over 13 amino acids. CDR3 sequence reads: CASSLRATGELFF. DNA of the CDR3: TGTGCCAGCAGTTTGAGAGCCACCGGGGAGCTGTTTTTT.

The chain employs TRBV19 and TRBJ1-2, with 7 bases lining up with TRBD1. Germline V gives CDR1 LNHDA, CDR2 SQIVND (reference sequence). Trimming took 5 bases from V and 4 from J; bases not matched to a gene: 7. This CDR3 has 14 residues. The CDR3 bases are TGTGCCAGTAGTGTAACAGGGGTTGGCTATGGCTACACCTTC. It codes for CASSVTGVGYGYTF.

This clone has a single count. The chain employs TRBV18 and TRBJ1-5; D remains unclear. Germline V gene sequence: CDR1 KGHSH, CDR2 LQKENI. The ends were cut back, 0 bases at V and 9 bases at J, with 6 bases in the middle. CDR3 length: 12 amino acids. CDR3: CASSPPGLPQHF. CDR3 nucleotides: TGTGCCAGCTCACCACCGGGCTTGCCCCAGCATTTT. The entire variable domain, with the rest obtained from reference TRBV18 and TRBJ1-5, is as follows: NAGVMQNPRHLVRRRGQEARLRCSPMKGHSHVYWYRQLPEEGLKFMVYLQKENIIDESGMPKERFSAEFPKEGPSILRIQQVVRGDSAAYFCASSPPGLPQHFGDGTRLSIL.

V is TRBV2 and J is TRBJ2-2; perhaps TRBD1 as D (6 bases). Trimming removed 3 bases at V and 5 bases at J, with 13 bases between. The CDR3 has 15 amino acids. Germline values: CDR1 SNHLY, CDR2 FYNNEI. CDR3 loop: CASSDQGIRTGELFF. In nucleotides, the CDR3 is TGTGCCAGCAGTGACCAGGGGATTCGGACCGGGGAGCTGTTTTTT.

The chain carries TRBV7-9 and TRBJ1-4, with D possibly being TRBD1 (5 bases). The CDR3 runs to 16 residues. The V gene's germline CDR1 is SEHNR and CDR2 FQNEAQ (reference sequence). V lost 2 bases and J 7 bases, leaving 17 bases between the germline ends. The CDR3 DNA is TGTGCCAGCAGCTTATCTTTCGGGACTAGAGGTGAAAAACTGTTTTTT. This sequence encodes CASSLSFGTRGEKLFF.

In its sample, this clone was seen once. V and J are TRBV7-9 and TRBJ2-1, with 9 nucleotides matching TRBD2. The CDR3 has 16 residues. Germline CDR1 SEHNR, CDR2 FQNEAQ (reference sequence). The trim removed 5 bases at V and 7 bases at J, leaving 12 bases unmatched. The CDR3 nucleotides are TGTGCCAGCAGCCCAACCCTTAGCGGGAGAGAGAATGAGCAGTTCTTC. Encoded protein: CASSPTLSGRENEQFF.

The chain recombines TRBV11-1 with TRBJ2-1; the match to TRBD2 covers 8 bases. This CDR3 has 15 residues. V trimming: 3 bases; J trimming: 9 bases; junction bases outside the gene matches: 10. Germline CDR1 is SGHAT and CDR2 is FQDESV (reference sequence). In nucleotides, the CDR3 is TGTGCCAGCAGCTTGGCTGCTAGCGGGTGGGGTGAGCAGTTCTTC. This translates into CASSLAASGWGEQFF. Supplemented by reference TRBV11-1 and TRBJ2-1, the full variable domain reads EAEVAQSPRYKITEKSQAVAFWCDPISGHATLYWYRQILGQGPELLVQFQDESVVDDSQLPKDRFSAERLKGVDSTLKIQPAELGDSAMYLCASSLAASGWGEQFFGPGTRLTVL.

The chain is built from TRBV3-1 (or the pseudogene TRBV3-2) and TRBJ2-1; D not resolved. Germline V lookup: CDR1 LGHDT, CDR2 YNNKEL (reference sequence). The CDR3 runs 11 residues. V lost 2 bases, J lost 8 bases, and 4 bases lay in between. CDR3 residues: CASSQLHEQFF. CDR3 nucleotides: TGTGCCAGCAGCCAACTCCATGAGCAGTTCTTC.

The chain recombines TRBV25-1 with TRBJ1-3, with D possibly being TRBD1 (5 bases). The CDR3 is 17 amino acids. V gave up 3 bases and J gave up 0 bases, with 15 bases separating them. CDR1 and CDR2 from the germline V gene are MGHDK and SYGVNS. This CDR3 reads CASSDRRDSSSGNTIYF. CDR3 DNA sequence: TGTGCCAGCAGTGATCGCCGAGACAGTTCCTCTGGAAACACCATATATTTT.

This clone was counted a few times. V usage is TRBV2 and J usage is TRBJ2-2, with D possibly matching TRBD2 (6 bases). The CDR3 contains 17 residues. Germline V gives CDR1 SNHLY, CDR2 FYNNEI. Trimming took off 5 bases at V and 4 bases at J, with 20 bases between the two ends. The CDR3 sequence: CASSPPPERVFTGELFF. The DNA of the CDR3 is TGTGCCAGCAGTCCCCCCCCAGAGCGGGTATTCACCGGGGAGCTGTTTTTT.

This clone was observed once. The rearrangement links TRBV5-1 to TRBJ2-1; 8 nucleotides match TRBD2. Looked up from germline, CDR1 is SGHRS and CDR2 is YFSETQ. CDR3 length: 15 residues. The V segment lost 0 bases and the J segment 9 bases; nucleotides outside the gene matches: 8. CDR3 amino acids: CASSLGLARGAEQFF. The CDR3 bases are TGCGCCAGCAGCTTGGGCCTAGCGCGGGGGGCTGAGCAGTTCTTC.

The rearrangement joins TRBV27 to TRBJ2-1, with 12 nucleotides matching TRBD2. After removal of 5 bases from V and 8 bases from J, the junction contained 13 bases not matched to a gene. The CDR3 length is 17 residues. The germline CDR1 and CDR2 sequences are MNHEY and SMNVEV (reference sequence). The CDR3 spells CASSPLPRLAGGHEQFF. The CDR3 nucleotides are TGTGCCAGCAGTCCCTTACCTCGGCTAGCGGGAGGGCATGAGCAGTTCTTC.

V gene TRBV6-1 combines with J gene TRBJ1-1; the match to TRBD1 covers 9 bases. Germline CDR1 is MNHNS and CDR2 is SASEGT. This CDR3 has 16 residues. Trimming at V came to 5 bases and at J to 0 bases, leaving 7 bases not matched to a gene. The CDR3 DNA sequence: TGTGCCAGCAGTCAAGGACAGGGGAATATGAACACTGAAGCTTTCTTT. It is translated as CASSQGQGNMNTEAFF.

The V and J genes are TRBV19 and TRBJ1-1, with D hard to call. Germline lookup yields CDR1 LNHDA and CDR2 SQIVND (reference sequence). V was clipped by 7 bases and J by 4 bases, with 10 bases between them. The CDR3 has 12 amino acids. The DNA of the CDR3 is TGTGCCAGTACTACCCCACTCACTGAAGCTTTCTTT. It codes for CASTTPLTEAFF.

Comments on this clone: The junction shows a germline mismatch at one end, possibly a read error. The rearrangement uses TRBV19 and TRBJ2-1; weak D call: TRBD1 (5 bases). Germline lookup yields CDR1 LNHDA and CDR2 SQIVND (reference sequence). The CDR3 totals 13 residues. The CDR3 DNA sequence: TGTGCCAGTAGTCTTCAGGGTGGAGATAAGAGACTCTTC. This sequence encodes CASSLQGGDKRLF.